The clone carrying this T cell receptor beta chain was seen at least ten times. The antigen is undetermined. The record originates from a study of breast tumors, draining lymph nodes, adjacent tissues. TCRdb itself ran the multiplex PCR reads through MiXCR, one entry per CDR3 protein. The data hold some 130,000 distinct CDR3 sequences, with approximately 20% observed a single time. Samples came from axillary lymph nodes draining the breast cancer. Findings and caveats of the study: Tumor TCR diversity was below lymph nodes but above nontumor tissue.

Trimming removed 5 bases at V and 0 bases at J, with 14 bases between. Germline loops: CDR1 DFQATT, CDR2 SNEGSKA (reference sequence). The CDR3 length is 14 residues. What was sequenced was axillary lymph node tissue. This TCR derives from a female donor with breast cancer. Some clones in this sample may be carry-over from other donors' samples. The genes are TRBV20-1 and TRBJ2-7; tentative D call: TRBD1 (6 bases). CDR3 in amino acids: CSAQVDRSSYEQYF. For the CDR3, the DNA is TGCAGTGCTCAGGTGGACAGATCCTCCTACGAGCAGTACTTC.